This T cell receptor (beta chain) was sequenced for a study of human T cells and chemical hapten exposure. Remarks on this clonotype: The antigen is undetermined.

Each CDR3 protein gets one entry after TCRdb re-called the RACE reads with MiXCR. This table has more than 70,000 distinct CDR3 sequences, around 8.8% appearing once. Study results and caveats: Controls had significantly fewer large CDR3 similarity clusters than were formed by expanded TCRs.

The J segment lost 5 bases and the V segment lost 2 bases, leaving 6 bases of the junction unmatched. The CDR3 extends over 15 amino acids. Germline V gives CDR1 SGHTA, CDR2 FQGNSA. As to time point: pre-sensitization, week 0. Treatment indicated: therapeutic diphenylcyclopropenone sensitization with weekly scalp DPC. Total RNA extraction was carried out from unfractionated whole blood. The chain joins TRBV7-2 to TRBJ2-3, with 8 bases that match TRBD2. Sequenced material: whole blood, taken in connection with sensitization to the hapten diphenylcyclopropenone (DPC). The clonotype originates from a man between 35 and 55 years old with alopecia areata. Some clones in this sample may be carry-over from other donors' samples. CDR3 region: CASSLKAGAGDTQYF. The CDR3 DNA sequence: TGTGCCAGCAGCTTAAAAGCGGGAGCGGGAGATACGCAGTATTTT. The variable domain in full, with the rest retrieved from reference TRBV7-2 and TRBJ2-3, is GAGVSQSPSNKVTEKGKDVELRCDPISGHTALYWYRQSLGQGLEFLIYFQGNSAPDKSGLPSDRFSAERTGGSVSTLTIQRTQQEDSAVYLCASSLKAGAGDTQYFGPGTRLTVL.